This T cell receptor beta chain was sequenced in a study of siplizumab effects on memory and regulatory T cells. The CDR3 contains 17 residues. V dropped 6 bases and J dropped 3 bases, with 23 bases sitting between them. The germline CDR1 and CDR2 sequences are LGHNA and YSLEER. Regarding this clone: Its specificity is unknown.

Researchers cocultured the mixed lymphocyte reaction cells at 37°C for approximately six days. The repertoire was sequenced with immunoSEQ multiplex PCR; TCRdb's copy has only in-frame clones and lacks some. The sample has some 15,000 clones, 49% seen once; the top ten hold approximately 8.5%. Material for sequencing was CFSE-low (dividing) CD4+ T cells sorted from an allogeneic mixed lymphocyte reaction. The receptor comes from a human donor in good health; the cells came from an allogeneic mixed lymphocyte reaction. This chain links TRBV4-3 with TRBJ1-2; D is ambiguous. The CDR3 is CASSEAAIRNVDYGYTF. The DNA for the CDR3 is TGCGCCAGCAGTGAAGCTGCCATTCGGAACGTCGACTATGGCTACACCTTC.